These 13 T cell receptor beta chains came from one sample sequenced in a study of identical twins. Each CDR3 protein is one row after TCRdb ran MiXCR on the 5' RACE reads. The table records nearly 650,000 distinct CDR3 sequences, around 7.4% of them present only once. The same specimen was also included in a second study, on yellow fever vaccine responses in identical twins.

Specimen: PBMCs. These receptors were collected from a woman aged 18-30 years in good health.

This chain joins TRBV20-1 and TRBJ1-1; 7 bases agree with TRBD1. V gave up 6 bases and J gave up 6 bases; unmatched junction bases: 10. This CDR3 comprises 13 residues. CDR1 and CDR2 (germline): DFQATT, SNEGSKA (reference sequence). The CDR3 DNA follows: TGCAGTGCGCCCGGTGGCAGGGGGGCTGAAGCTTTCTTT. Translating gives CSAPGGRGAEAFF.

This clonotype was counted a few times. The CDR3 reads CSVEPQDTATGELFF. CDR3 nucleotide sequence: TGCAGCGTCGAACCCCAGGACACGGCCACCGGGGAGCTGTTTTTT. This chain uses TRBV29-1 with TRBJ2-2, with a tentative D call TRBD1 (5 bases). Trimming took off 6 bases at V and 4 bases at J, with 18 bases between the two ends. CDR3 size: 15 residues. Germline V gene data show CDR1 as SQVTM and CDR2 as ANQGSEA.

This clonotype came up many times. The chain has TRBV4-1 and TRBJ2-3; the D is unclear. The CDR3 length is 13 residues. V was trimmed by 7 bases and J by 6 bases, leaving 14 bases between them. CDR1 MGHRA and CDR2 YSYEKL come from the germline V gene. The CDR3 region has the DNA TGCGCCAGCAAAAATCCCCCTCGCGATACGCAGTATTTT. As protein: CASKNPPRDTQYF.

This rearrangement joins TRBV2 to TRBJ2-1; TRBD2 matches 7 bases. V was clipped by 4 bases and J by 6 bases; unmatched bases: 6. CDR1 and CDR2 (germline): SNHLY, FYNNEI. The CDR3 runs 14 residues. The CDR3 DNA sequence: TGTGCCAGCAGTGCCGTGACTAGCTTCAATGAGCAGTTCTTC. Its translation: CASSAVTSFNEQFF.

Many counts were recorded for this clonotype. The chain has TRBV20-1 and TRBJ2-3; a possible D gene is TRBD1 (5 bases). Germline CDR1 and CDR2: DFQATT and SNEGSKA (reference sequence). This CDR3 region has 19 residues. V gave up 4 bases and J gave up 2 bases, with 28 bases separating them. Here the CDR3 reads CSAKVWTEWGSSSTDTQYF. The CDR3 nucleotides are TGCAGTGCTAAGGTTTGGACCGAATGGGGCAGTTCGTCCACAGATACGCAGTATTTT.

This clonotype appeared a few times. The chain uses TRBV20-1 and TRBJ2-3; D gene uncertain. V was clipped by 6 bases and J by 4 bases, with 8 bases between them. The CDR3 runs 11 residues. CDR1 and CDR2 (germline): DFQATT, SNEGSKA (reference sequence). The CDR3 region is CSAYRADTQYF. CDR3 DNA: TGCAGTGCATATAGGGCAGATACGCAGTATTTT.

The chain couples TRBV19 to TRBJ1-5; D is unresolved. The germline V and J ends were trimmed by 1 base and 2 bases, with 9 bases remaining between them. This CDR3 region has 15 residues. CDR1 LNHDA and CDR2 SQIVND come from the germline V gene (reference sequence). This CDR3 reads CASSIGGEGNQPQHF. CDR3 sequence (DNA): TGTGCCAGTAGTATAGGTGGTGAGGGCAATCAGCCCCAGCATTTT.

CDR3 sequence reads: CASSQGRDNSPLHF. The CDR3 DNA sequence: TGCGCCAGCAGCCAAGGCAGGGATAATTCACCCCTCCACTTT. This chain joins TRBV4-1 and TRBJ1-6; TRBD1 might be the D (5 bases). CDR1 is MGHRA and CDR2 is YSYEKL in the germline V gene. Between the trimmed V and J ends, which lost 1 base and 5 bases, there was a span of 6 bases. This CDR3 spans 14 amino acids.

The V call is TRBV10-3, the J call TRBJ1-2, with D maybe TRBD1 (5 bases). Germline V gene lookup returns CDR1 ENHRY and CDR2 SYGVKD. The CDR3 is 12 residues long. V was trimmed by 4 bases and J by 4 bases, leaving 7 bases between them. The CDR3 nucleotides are TGTGCCATCAGTGGACAGACCTATGGCTACACCTTC. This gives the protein CAISGQTYGYTF.

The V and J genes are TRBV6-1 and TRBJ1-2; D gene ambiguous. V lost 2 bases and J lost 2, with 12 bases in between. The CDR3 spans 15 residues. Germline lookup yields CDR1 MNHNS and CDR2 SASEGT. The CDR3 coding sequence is TGTGCCAGCAGTGAATCGCCTCCCGACAACTATGGCTACACCTTC. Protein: CASSESPPDNYGYTF.

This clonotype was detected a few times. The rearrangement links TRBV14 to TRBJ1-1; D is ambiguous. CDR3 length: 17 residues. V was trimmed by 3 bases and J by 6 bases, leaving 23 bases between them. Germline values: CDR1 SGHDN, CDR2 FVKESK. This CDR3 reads CASSQSGPFLHVAEAFF. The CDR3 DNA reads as TGTGCCAGCAGCCAGTCCGGGCCCTTCTTACATGTCGCTGAAGCTTTCTTT.

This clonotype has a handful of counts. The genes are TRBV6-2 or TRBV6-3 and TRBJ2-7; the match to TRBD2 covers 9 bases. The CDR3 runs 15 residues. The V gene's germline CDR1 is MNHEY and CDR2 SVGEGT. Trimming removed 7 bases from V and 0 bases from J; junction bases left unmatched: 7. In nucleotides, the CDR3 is TGTGCCAGCACCTATAGCGGGAGCCCCTCCTACGAGCAGTACTTC. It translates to CASTYSGSPSYEQYF.

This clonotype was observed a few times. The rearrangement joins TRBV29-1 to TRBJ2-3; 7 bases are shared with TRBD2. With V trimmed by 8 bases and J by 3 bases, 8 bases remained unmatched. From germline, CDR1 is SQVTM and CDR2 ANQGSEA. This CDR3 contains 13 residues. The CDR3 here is CSLALGGTDTQYF. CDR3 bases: TGCAGCCTCGCGCTGGGGGGGACAGATACGCAGTATTTT.